The 2 T cell receptor beta chains in this list originate from one sample, sequenced in a study of neoadjuvant nivolumab and ipilimumab in lung cancer (dated by TCRdb to about 2020). Libraries were prepared through the immunoSEQ multiplex PCR assay. TCRdb took over this immuneACCESS table, retaining in-frame rearrangements with V and J assigned. Such tables are incomplete; in checked studies, under half of the missing clones stem from an unresolved V gene, and the remainder is unexplained. For this sample the table gives about 26,000 clones, of which 82% were detected only once. Approximately 8.6% of the sample is in the top ten clones. The time point label corresponds to: at surgical resection after neoadjuvant nivolumab +/- ipilimumab. This specimen was tumor tissue, taken after neoadjuvant nivolumab, alone or with ipilimumab, at or shortly before surgery. These receptors were taken from an adult with non-small cell lung cancer.

The chain recombines TRBV6-5 with TRBJ1-1; D is perhaps TRBD1 (5 bases). CDR3 length: 14 residues. The V gene lost 5 bases and the J gene lost 3 bases, with 13 bases spanning the gap. In germline, CDR1 is MNHEY, CDR2 SVGAGI. DNA of the CDR3: TGTGCCAGCAGTGAACAGGCCATCGACACTGAAGCTTTCTTT. It yields the protein CASSEQAIDTEAFF.

The genes are TRBV7-9 and TRBJ2-1, with D uncertain. The CDR3 is made up of 15 amino acids. Looked up from germline, CDR1 is SEHNR and CDR2 is FQNEAQ (reference sequence). The germline V and J ends were trimmed by 5 bases and 0 bases, with 11 bases remaining between them. DNA of the CDR3: TGTGCCAGCAGCCTGGGATTGAGCTCCTACAATGAGCAGTTCTTC. Translated: CASSLGLSSYNEQFF.